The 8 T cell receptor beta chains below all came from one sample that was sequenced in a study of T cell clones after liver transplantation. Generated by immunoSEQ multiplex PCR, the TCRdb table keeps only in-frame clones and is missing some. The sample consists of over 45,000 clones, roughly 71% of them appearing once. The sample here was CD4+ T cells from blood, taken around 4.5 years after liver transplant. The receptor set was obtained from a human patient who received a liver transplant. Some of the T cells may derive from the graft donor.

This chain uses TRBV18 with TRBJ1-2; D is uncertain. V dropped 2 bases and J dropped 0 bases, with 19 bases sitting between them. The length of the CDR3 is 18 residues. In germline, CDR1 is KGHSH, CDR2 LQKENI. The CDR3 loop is CASSPIESAGRPNYGYTF. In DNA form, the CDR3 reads TGTGCCAGCTCACCAATAGAGTCAGCGGGCAGGCCTAACTATGGCTACACCTTC.

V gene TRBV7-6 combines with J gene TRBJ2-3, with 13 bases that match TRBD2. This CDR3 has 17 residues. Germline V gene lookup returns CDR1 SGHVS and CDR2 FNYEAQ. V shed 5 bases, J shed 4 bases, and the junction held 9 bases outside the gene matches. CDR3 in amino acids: CASSSTSGGAWADTQYF. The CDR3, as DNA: TGTGCCAGCAGCAGTACTAGCGGGGGGGCCTGGGCAGATACGCAGTATTTT.

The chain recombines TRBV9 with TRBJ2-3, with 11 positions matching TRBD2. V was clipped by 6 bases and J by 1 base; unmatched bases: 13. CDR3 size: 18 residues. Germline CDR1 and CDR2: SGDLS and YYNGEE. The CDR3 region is CASIPLVGGLAGTDTQYF. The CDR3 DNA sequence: TGTGCCAGCATACCTTTGGTGGGGGGACTAGCGGGCACAGATACGCAGTATTTT.

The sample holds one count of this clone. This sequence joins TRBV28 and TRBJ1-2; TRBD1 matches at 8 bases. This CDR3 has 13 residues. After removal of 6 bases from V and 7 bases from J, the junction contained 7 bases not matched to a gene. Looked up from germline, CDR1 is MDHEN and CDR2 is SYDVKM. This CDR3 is CASSPQGASGYTF. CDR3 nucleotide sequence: TGTGCCAGCAGCCCCCAGGGGGCTAGTGGCTACACCTTC.

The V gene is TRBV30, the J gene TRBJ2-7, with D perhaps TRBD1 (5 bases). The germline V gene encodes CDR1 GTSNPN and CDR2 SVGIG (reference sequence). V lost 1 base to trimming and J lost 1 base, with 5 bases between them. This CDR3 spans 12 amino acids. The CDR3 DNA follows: TGTGCCTGGAGTGGACAGTCCTACGAGCAGTACTTC. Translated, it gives CAWSGQSYEQYF.

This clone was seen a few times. CDR3 nucleotides: TGTGCCAGCAGCCCCGGACAGGGCGTAGCACCCCTCCACTTT. This sequence encodes CASSPGQGVAPLHF. V is TRBV6-5 and J is TRBJ1-6, with 8 bases lining up with TRBD1. The germline V gene encodes CDR1 MNHEY and CDR2 SVGAGI. The CDR3 extends over 14 amino acids. Trimming removed 6 bases from V and 11 bases from J; junction bases left unmatched: 9.

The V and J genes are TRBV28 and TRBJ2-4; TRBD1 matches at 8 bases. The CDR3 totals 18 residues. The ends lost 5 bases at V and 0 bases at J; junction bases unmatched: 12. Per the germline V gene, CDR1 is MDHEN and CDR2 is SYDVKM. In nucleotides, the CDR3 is TGTGCCAGCAGTCCCAGGGGGCCACGAATCCTAGCCAAAAACATTCAGTACTTC. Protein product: CASSPRGPRILAKNIQYF.

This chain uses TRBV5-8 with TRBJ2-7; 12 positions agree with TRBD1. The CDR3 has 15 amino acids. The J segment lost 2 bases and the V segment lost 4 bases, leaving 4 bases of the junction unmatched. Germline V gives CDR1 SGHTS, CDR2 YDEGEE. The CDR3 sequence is CASSRGQGAAYEQYF. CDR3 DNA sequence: TGTGCCAGCAGCAGGGGACAGGGGGCGGCCTACGAGCAGTACTTC.